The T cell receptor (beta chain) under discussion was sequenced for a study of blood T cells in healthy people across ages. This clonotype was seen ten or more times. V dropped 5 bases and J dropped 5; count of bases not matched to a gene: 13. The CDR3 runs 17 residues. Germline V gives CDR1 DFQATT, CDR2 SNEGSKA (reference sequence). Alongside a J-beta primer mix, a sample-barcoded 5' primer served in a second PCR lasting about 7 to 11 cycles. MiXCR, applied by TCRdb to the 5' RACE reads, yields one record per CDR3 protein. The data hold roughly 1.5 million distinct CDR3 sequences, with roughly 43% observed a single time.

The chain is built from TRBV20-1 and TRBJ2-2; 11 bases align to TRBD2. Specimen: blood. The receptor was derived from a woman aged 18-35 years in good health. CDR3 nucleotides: TGCAGTGCTGAGGACGGGACTAGCGGCTTCTCTACCGGGGAGCTGTTTTTT. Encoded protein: CSAEDGTSGFSTGELFF.